What follows are 18 T cell receptor beta chains derived from one specimen sequenced in a study of blood T cell repertoires in COVID-19. Assay used: immunoSEQ multiplex PCR; TCRdb lists only in-frame clones, some missing. Among hundreds of thousands of clones, 80% to 90% were seen once, and the ten largest hold approximately 1.5%. Sample: peripheral blood. Source of these receptors: a woman aged 25-40 years with active or convalescent COVID-19.

This clone was counted once. The sample carries other DNA sequences with the same CDR3. The chain is built from TRBV5-1 and TRBJ2-7; 7 nucleotides match TRBD1. In germline, CDR1 is SGHRS, CDR2 YFSETQ. The CDR3 has 15 residues. J was trimmed by 0 bases and V by 0 bases; bases with no gene match: 3. The CDR3 protein is CASSLGTGSSYEQYF. CDR3 nucleotide sequence: TGCGCCAGCAGCTTGGGGACAGGCAGCTCCTACGAGCAGTACTTC. Filled out from reference TRBV5-1 and TRBJ2-7, the complete variable domain reads KAGVTQTPRYLIKTRGQQVTLSCSPISGHRSVSWYQQTPGQGLQFLFEYFSETQRNKGNFPGRFSGRQFSNSRSEMNVSTLELGDSALYLCASSLGTGSSYEQYFGPGTRLTVT.

A single count supports this clone. The chain uses TRBV9 and TRBJ2-2; a possible D gene is TRBD2 (6 bases). Per the germline V gene, CDR1 is SGDLS and CDR2 is YYNGEE. The CDR3 spans 16 residues. Trimming cost V 3 bases and J 4 bases, with 16 bases left between them. The CDR3 region is CASSGPPPGATGELFF. In DNA, the CDR3 is TGTGCCAGCAGCGGACCCCCCCCGGGAGCCACCGGGGAGCTGTTTTTT.

This clone was observed once. This rearrangement joins TRBV24-1 to TRBJ1-3, with 7 bases matching TRBD1. The CDR3 loop spans 23 amino acids. Germline-derived CDR1 and CDR2 are KGHDR and SFDVKD. V trimming: 0 bases; J trimming: 4 bases; junction bases outside the gene matches: 26. The chain's CDR3 is CATSDLQGGERGPSLSRGNTIYF. The CDR3, as DNA: TGTGCCACCAGTGATTTGCAGGGGGGTGAAAGGGGACCCTCTCTATCTCGAGGAAACACCATATATTTT.

This sequence joins TRBV4-2 and TRBJ2-2, with 9 bases lining up with TRBD1. V lost 2 bases, J lost 0 bases, and 4 bases stayed unmatched. Germline loops: CDR1 LGHNA, CDR2 YNFKEQ. The CDR3 runs to 17 residues. CDR3 DNA: TGTGCCAGCAGCCAATTACGGACAGGGGCGAACACCGGGGAGCTGTTTTTT. It encodes CASSQLRTGANTGELFF.

The V call is TRBV5-1, the J call TRBJ2-3; the match to TRBD2 covers 11 bases. V shed 4 bases and J 4 bases; nucleotides not matched to a gene: 5. The length of the CDR3 is 15 residues. The germline CDR1 and CDR2 sequences are SGHRS and YFSETQ. The CDR3, as DNA: TGCGCCAGCAGCCCCCTAGCGGGGGGCGCAGATACGCAGTATTTT. Its protein product is CASSPLAGGADTQYF.

This chain uses TRBV2 with TRBJ1-5, with 7 bases aligning to TRBD1. Germline V gene lookup returns CDR1 SNHLY and CDR2 FYNNEI. Germline trimming cut 5 bases from V and 5 bases from J; bases unmatched to any gene: 9. This CDR3 has 15 amino acids. As DNA, the CDR3 is TGTGCCAGCAGTCCATTAACAGGGGATTATCAGCCCCAGCATTTT. Translation: CASSPLTGDYQPQHF. The full variable domain, with the rest looked up from reference TRBV2 and TRBJ1-5, is EPEVTQTPSHQVTQMGQEVILRCVPISNHLYFYWYRQILGQKVEFLVSFYNNEISEKSEIFDDQFSVERPDGSNFTLKIRSTKLEDSAMYFCASSPLTGDYQPQHFGDGTRLSIL.

The chain joins TRBV9 to TRBJ2-5, with D possibly TRBD1 on 6 matching bases. The CDR3 has 17 residues. Germline-derived CDR1 and CDR2 are SGDLS and YYNGEE. Deletions cut 4 bases from V and 2 bases from J, with 21 bases between. In DNA form, the CDR3 reads TGTGCCAGCAGCAAACTACAGGGAATCGTCCGGCAAGAGACCCAGTACTTC. Translated, it gives CASSKLQGIVRQETQYF. Full variable domain (outside the CDR3, taken from reference TRBV9 and TRBJ2-5): DSGVTQTPKHLITATGQRVTLRCSPRSGDLSVYWYQQSLDQGLQFLIQYYNGEERAKGNILERFSAQQFPDLHSELNLSSLELGDSALYFCASSKLQGIVRQETQYFGPGTRLLVL.

V usage is TRBV6-5 and J usage is TRBJ2-4; D might be TRBD2 (6 bases). Germline V lookup: CDR1 MNHEY, CDR2 SVGAGI. CDR3 length equals 13 residues. The ends were cut back, 2 bases at V and 9 bases at J, with 11 bases in the middle. The CDR3 DNA sequence: TGTGCCAGCAGTTACGGCGGGGAAGGCATTCAGTACTTC. It encodes CASSYGGEGIQYF.

The CDR3 here is CASSNSGRARETQYF. The CDR3 coding sequence is TGTGCCAGCAGTAATAGCGGGAGGGCCAGAGAGACCCAGTACTTC. The V call is TRBV27, the J call TRBJ2-5; 11 nucleotides match TRBD2. Germline V gene lookup returns CDR1 MNHEY and CDR2 SMNVEV (reference sequence). V dropped 5 bases and J dropped 4; count of bases not matched to a gene: 6. The CDR3 consists of 15 residues.

The chain combines TRBV2 with TRBJ1-2; tentative D call: TRBD1 (5 bases). This CDR3 region has 15 residues. Germline-derived CDR1 and CDR2 are SNHLY and FYNNEI. V dropped 6 bases and J dropped 0 bases, with 14 bases sitting between them. The CDR3, as DNA: TGTGCCAGCAGCACGACGACAGACACTAACTATGGCTACACCTTC. Its translation: CASSTTTDTNYGYTF.

The chain joins TRBV28 to TRBJ1-2; 8 bases match TRBD1. This CDR3 region has 14 residues. Germline V CDR1 and CDR2: MDHEN, SYDVKM. V was clipped by 5 bases and J by 7 bases; unmatched bases: 9. CDR3 sequence reads: CASSVTGEGSGYTF. Written as DNA, the CDR3 is TGTGCCAGCAGTGTGACAGGGGAAGGAAGTGGCTACACCTTC.

The chain recombines TRBV7-9 with TRBJ2-3, with D maybe TRBD2 (5 bases). The CDR3 length is 15 residues. Germline V gene sequence: CDR1 SEHNR, CDR2 FQNEAQ (reference sequence). V was trimmed by 1 base and J by 1 base, leaving 9 bases between them. The DNA of the CDR3 is TGTGCCAGCAGCTTAGTAGGCGGGCGCACAGATACGCAGTATTTT. It translates to CASSLVGGRTDTQYF.

J is TRBJ2-3 and V is TRBV4-2; TRBD2 agrees at 7 bases. There are 17 residues in the CDR3. V dropped 1 base and J dropped 0; count of bases not matched to a gene: 7. Germline V gene data show CDR1 as LGHNA and CDR2 as YNFKEQ. The CDR3 reads CASSQVDSGLSTDTQYF. In nucleotides, the CDR3 is TGTGCCAGCAGCCAAGTTGATAGCGGGCTTAGCACAGATACGCAGTATTTT.

The rearrangement joins TRBV5-6 to TRBJ2-7, with a weak D call TRBD1 (5 bases). Looked up from germline, CDR1 is SGHDT and CDR2 is YYEEEE. V gave up 0 bases and J gave up 4 bases, with 8 bases separating them. This CDR3 region has 13 residues. The CDR3: CASSLGTLYEQYF. For the CDR3, the DNA is TGTGCCAGCAGCTTGGGGACATTATACGAGCAGTACTTC.

The V call is TRBV11-3, the J call TRBJ2-1; 12 bases align to TRBD2. V shed 1 base and J 4 bases; nucleotides not matched to a gene: 2. CDR1 and CDR2 from the germline V gene are SGHNT and YENEEA. This CDR3 is built from 16 residues. DNA for the CDR3: TGTGCCAGCAGCTTAGCGGGACTAGCGGGTTACAATGAGCAGTTCTTC. Its translation: CASSLAGLAGYNEQFF.

The genes are TRBV12-3 or TRBV12-4 and TRBJ1-1; the D is unclear. The V and J ends lost 4 bases and 11 bases respectively, with 8 bases between them. The CDR3 has 10 residues. The CDR3 loop reads CASSSGAAFF. CDR3 in DNA: TGTGCCAGCAGTTCGGGAGCTGCTTTCTTT.

Only a few counts were recorded for this clone. The chain links TRBV18 to TRBJ1-6; TRBD1 matches 8 bases. Germline assignment: CDR1 KGHSH and CDR2 LQKENI. The length of the CDR3 is 20 residues. The V segment lost 5 bases and the J segment 7 bases; nucleotides outside the gene matches: 22. This chain's CDR3 is CASSGLGQEMMRRENSPLHF. DNA of the CDR3: TGTGCCAGCTCAGGACTGGGACAGGAAATGATGAGGAGGGAAAATTCACCCCTCCACTTT.

The chain joins TRBV27 to TRBJ1-5; unclear D gene. CDR1 is MNHEY, CDR2 SMNVEV, per germline (reference sequence). The CDR3 is 15 amino acids. V lost 0 bases and J lost 0, with 6 bases in between. CDR3 sequence: CASSLSGVSNQPQHF. The CDR3 DNA reads TGTGCCAGCAGTTTATCCGGGGTTAGCAATCAGCCCCAGCATTTT.